The next 17 T cell receptor beta chains were all read from a single sample in a study of T cells in Graves' hyperthyroidism and ophthalmopathy. TCR beta CDR3 region amplification was performed from RNA transcripts. HTBI primers were the set used in a first-round RT-PCR of the TCR CDR3. MiXCR, run by TCRdb on the multiplex PCR reads, gives a single entry per CDR3 protein. This sample has approximately 300,000 distinct CDR3 sequences, with roughly 20% found just once. What was sequenced was blood. The receptors here all came from a man in his fifties or sixties with Graves' ophthalmopathy.

This chain links TRBV7-3 with TRBJ2-3; the D gene is possibly TRBD2 (6 bases). The V and J ends lost 0 bases and 5 bases respectively, with 15 bases between them. Germline CDR1 and CDR2: SGHTA and FQGTGA. The CDR3 totals 16 residues. The CDR3 spells CASSLTARRAIDTQYF. CDR3 DNA sequence: TGTGCCAGCAGCTTAACGGCCAGGAGGGCCATAGATACGCAGTATTTT.

The table lists this clonotype with a few counts. The CDR3 bases are TGTGCCAGCACCAGAGACTATCCCTACGAGCAGTACTTC. Translating it yields CASTRDYPYEQYF. The chain couples TRBV28 to TRBJ2-7; D possibly corresponds to TRBD2 (5 bases). CDR3 length equals 13 residues. Germline V gives CDR1 MDHEN, CDR2 SYDVKM. Trimming stripped 7 bases from V and 2 bases from J, with 12 bases between.

This clonotype has a handful of counts. This sequence joins TRBV29-1 and TRBJ2-5; D might be TRBD2 (7 bases). CDR1 SQVTM and CDR2 ANQGSEA come from the germline V gene. This CDR3 has 14 amino acids. With 6 bases removed from V and 5 bases from J, the gap between germline ends came to 19 bases. CDR3 in DNA: TGCAGCGTCGGAAAGCAGGGGAGGGGGGAGACCCAGTACTTC. It codes for CSVGKQGRGETQYF.

This clonotype occurred many times. The chain carries TRBV14 and TRBJ2-7; 10 bases fit TRBD2. In germline, CDR1 is SGHDN, CDR2 FVKESK. V gave up 3 bases and J gave up 4 bases; unmatched junction bases: 3. CDR3 length: 14 amino acids. The CDR3 DNA reads TGTGCCAGCAGCCATCTAGCGGGAGAGTACGAGCAGTACTTC. Protein product: CASSHLAGEYEQYF.

This clonotype occurred a few times. The V and J genes are TRBV20-1 and TRBJ2-5; TRBD2 might be the D (6 bases). Trimming pared 3 bases from V and 0 bases from J, leaving 14 bases between. The CDR3 consists of 15 residues. The germline CDR1 and CDR2 sequences are DFQATT and SNEGSKA (reference sequence). In DNA, the CDR3 is TGCAGTGCTAGTGGGGGGACGGTCCACCAAGAGACCCAGTACTTC. Its translation: CSASGGTVHQETQYF.

The rearrangement joins TRBV6-5 to TRBJ2-1, with 12 bases lining up with TRBD2. The CDR3 extends over 15 amino acids. Germline lookup yields CDR1 MNHEY and CDR2 SVGAGI. V lost 6 bases and J lost 9; bases outside the gene matches: 9. The DNA of the CDR3 is TGTGCCAGCAGGTATCGCCTAGCGGGAGGGCGTGAGCAGTTCTTC. This codes for CASRYRLAGGREQFF.

The chain uses TRBV9 and TRBJ2-3; D is unclear. The V gene's germline CDR1 is SGDLS and CDR2 YYNGEE. V was clipped by 0 bases and J by 3 bases, with 8 bases between them. This CDR3 contains 14 residues. CDR3 protein: CASSVVGETDTQYF. DNA of the CDR3: TGTGCCAGCAGCGTAGTCGGAGAAACAGATACGCAGTATTTT.

This clonotype was counted a single time. CDR3 residues: CASSRDQLGEQFF. The CDR3 DNA follows: TGCGCCAGCAGCCGGGACCAGTTGGGTGAGCAGTTCTTC. V gene TRBV5-1 combines with J gene TRBJ2-1; D assignment may be TRBD1 or TRBD2 (5 bases each). The CDR3 is made up of 13 amino acids. Looked up from germline, CDR1 is SGHRS and CDR2 is YFSETQ. V gave up 4 bases and J gave up 9 bases, with 14 bases separating them.

This clonotype appeared many times. The genes are TRBV5-1 and TRBJ2-1; a weak D match, TRBD2 (6 bases). The CDR3 runs 15 residues. Trimming took off 3 bases at V and 6 bases at J, with 16 bases between the two ends. CDR1 is SGHRS, CDR2 YFSETQ, per germline. The CDR3 is CASSYLRERGNEQFF. The CDR3 DNA is TGCGCCAGCAGCTACTTACGGGAGAGGGGCAATGAGCAGTTCTTC. The complete variable domain, with remaining parts taken from reference TRBV5-1 and TRBJ2-1, reads KAGVTQTPRYLIKTRGQQVTLSCSPISGHRSVSWYQQTPGQGLQFLFEYFSETQRNKGNFPGRFSGRQFSNSRSEMNVSTLELGDSALYLCASSYLRERGNEQFFGPGTRLTVL.

The chain joins TRBV10-3 to TRBJ1-2; TRBD1 matches 11 bases. There are 14 residues in the CDR3. Germline V lookup: CDR1 ENHRY, CDR2 SYGVKD. V lost 7 bases to trimming and J lost 8 bases; unmatched junction nucleotides: 9. The CDR3 coding sequence is TGTGCCATCACTCCGGGACAGGGGGATCAGGGCTACACCTTC. This sequence encodes CAITPGQGDQGYTF.

This clonotype has ten or more counts. The chain carries TRBV11-2 and TRBJ1-6; D is unresolved. V was pared by 1 base and J by 4 bases, with 8 bases between. CDR1 and CDR2 (germline): SGHAT, FQNNGV. CDR3 length equals 15 residues. DNA of the CDR3: TGTGCCAGCAGCTTAGGCCCGGGTTATAATTCACCCCTCCACTTT. As protein: CASSLGPGYNSPLHF.

This clonotype was seen ten or more times. The chain employs TRBV20-1 and TRBJ2-1; 8 bases align to TRBD2. V lost 1 base to trimming and J lost 3 bases; unmatched junction nucleotides: 8. CDR3 size: 16 residues. Germline V gene lookup returns CDR1 DFQATT and CDR2 SNEGSKA (reference sequence). CDR3 DNA sequence: TGCAGTGCTAGAGTTCCCGGGACTAGACGCTACAATGAGCAGTTCTTC. It yields the protein CSARVPGTRRYNEQFF.

Note on this clonotype: A much bigger clone sits one base away, suggesting this may be a read error. The chain has TRBV11-2 and TRBJ2-5; D may be TRBD1 or TRBD2 (6 bases each). The germline V and J ends were trimmed by 1 base and 3 bases, with 21 bases remaining between them. The CDR3 runs 18 residues. The germline CDR1 and CDR2 sequences are SGHAT and FQNNGV. The CDR3 reads CASSLVLGGLGGKETQYF. CDR3 DNA: TGTGCCAGCAGCTTAGTATTGGGGGGCCTTGGGGGCAAAGAGACCCAGTACTTC.

Ten or more counts support this clonotype. The chain carries TRBV20-1 and TRBJ1-1; D perhaps matches TRBD1 (5 bases). CDR3 length: 15 amino acids. Trimming shortened V by 6 bases and J by 0 bases, and 17 bases separated the two germline ends. Per the germline V gene, CDR1 is DFQATT and CDR2 is SNEGSKA (reference sequence). The CDR3 DNA follows: TGCAGTGCCCCTGAGAAGGGGTTCATGAACACTGAAGCTTTCTTT. Its protein is CSAPEKGFMNTEAFF.

This clonotype has at least ten counts. CDR3 nucleotides: TGTGCCAGTCGTGGGGCGGGAGGGCAAGAGACCCAGTACTTC. Its protein product is CASRGAGGQETQYF. V is TRBV28 and J is TRBJ2-5, with 9 positions matching TRBD2. The V gene's germline CDR1 is MDHEN and CDR2 SYDVKM. Trimming cost V 9 bases and J 2 bases; bases outside gene matches: 7. The CDR3 consists of 14 residues.

This CDR3 reads CASSVGGGISYEQYF. CDR3 DNA sequence: TGTGCCAGCAGCGTAGGGGGCGGGATTTCCTACGAGCAGTACTTC. The J gene is TRBJ2-7, the V gene TRBV9; tentative D call: TRBD2 (6 bases). The V end lost 0 bases, the J end lost 1 base, and 11 bases lay between the germline ends. Germline V gene lookup returns CDR1 SGDLS and CDR2 YYNGEE. The CDR3 sequence is 15 residues long.

This clonotype was counted at least ten times. The chain combines TRBV7-3 with TRBJ2-1; 8 bases match TRBD1. Losses at the gene ends were 4 bases for V and 6 bases for J; bases not matched to a gene: 5. CDR3 size: 14 residues. The germline V gene has CDR1 SGHTA and CDR2 FQGTGA. The CDR3 coding sequence is TGTGCCAGCAGCTCCTGGACAGGGAGCAATGAGCAGTTCTTC. Protein product: CASSSWTGSNEQFF.